This TCR beta chain is drawn from a study of T cell responses to AZD1222 COVID-19 vaccine. Method: immunoSEQ multiplex PCR; TCRdb's copy keeps in-frame clones and lacks some. The profile shows about 150,000 clones, roughly 89% of them singletons. The sample holds one count of this clone. Trimming shortened V by 0 bases and J by 6 bases, and 14 bases separated the two germline ends. Germline CDR1 and CDR2: SGHRS and YFSETQ. This CDR3 contains 15 residues. This receptor was taken from an adult in good health. Source: peripheral blood, taken on day 0 of AZD1222 vaccination. The rearrangement joins TRBV5-1 to TRBJ2-3; the D is unclear. CDR3 residues: CASSLAAGRMDTQYF. CDR3 DNA: TGCGCCAGCAGCTTGGCCGCCGGTCGTATGGATACGCAGTATTTT.